The rows below give T cell receptor beta chains drawn from one sample of a study of neurological immune-mediated disorders. TCRdb re-called the 5' RACE reads through MiXCR, storing one row per CDR3 protein. The sample contains under 100,000 distinct CDR3 sequences, 3.5% to 5.5% of which appear only once. Sequencing input: PBMCs. Receptor source: a woman aged 60 to 75 with multiple sclerosis. Both conserved end residues are part of each CDR3. D genes are given only for firm matches. Expanded clones are given a class, and other clones once, few, many or no size at all.

TGTGCCAGCACCACGACTAGCGGCTCCTACGAGCAGTACTTC CASTTTSGSYEQYF TRBJ2-7 TRBV11-2 many TRBD2 14
TGTGCCAGCAGCATCGGACAGGGCCAGAATTCACCCCTCCACTTT CASSIGQGQNSPLHF TRBJ1-6 TRBV7-9 many TRBD1 15
TGTGCCAGCAAACAGAGGGGGAGAACCTACGAGCAGTACTTC CASKQRGRTYEQYF TRBJ2-7 TRBV12-3/TRBV12-4 many - 14
TGTGCCAGCAGTTTATTGGGTCAGGGAGGCGGTCAGCCCCAGCATTTT CASSLLGQGGGQPQHF TRBJ1-5 TRBV27 few - 16
TGTGCCAGCTCCAAGAGGGACAGTATCACAGATACGCAGTATTTT CASSKRDSITDTQYF TRBJ2-3 TRBV18 few TRBD1 15
TGCAGTGTTGCCGACAGGGGAGGTTACGAGCAGTACTTC CSVADRGGYEQYF TRBJ2-7 TRBV20-1 many TRBD1 13
TGTGCCAGCAGCTTAGCGCCCAGAGACTACGAGCAGTACTTC CASSLAPRDYEQYF TRBJ2-7 TRBV7-6 many - 14
TGTGCCATCAGCCTCCGTTTAAGGGGGGTCTCCTACAATGAGCAGTTCTTC CAISLRLRGVSYNEQFF TRBJ2-1 TRBV10-3 many - 17
TGTGCCAGCAGCTGCGGGGCGGGGGGGCGCAATGAGCAGTTCTTC CASSCGAGGRNEQFF TRBJ2-1 TRBV21-1 many - 15
TGTGCCAGCAGCGTCGACACAGGGGGCACCCCCTACGAGCAGTACTTC CASSVDTGGTPYEQYF TRBJ2-7 TRBV9 many TRBD1 16
TGTGCCAGCGGAGGGGCCAGCGGGGGCCGCCAGGAGACCCAGTACTTC CASGGASGGRQETQYF TRBJ2-5 TRBV2 many TRBD2 16
TGCGCCAGCAGCCGACAGACAGGGGGAGGATACGAGCAGTACTTC CASSRQTGGGYEQYF TRBJ2-7 TRBV5-1 many TRBD1 15
TGCAGCGTGGGACAACTCACAGATACGCAGTATTTT CSVGQLTDTQYF TRBJ2-3 TRBV29-1 - - 12
TGTGCCAGCAGTTACGCGGGGGGGAGCTACGAGCAGTACTTC CASSYAGGSYEQYF TRBJ2-7 TRBV6-5 many TRBD2 14
TGTGCCAGCTCACTTAAAGCTTTACGCCTAGCCAAAAACATTCAGTACTTC CASSLKALRLAKNIQYF TRBJ2-4 TRBV18 - - 17
TGCGCCAGCAGAACCGCCGGGGCGGGGAAGACTAATGAAAAACTGTTTTTT CASRTAGAGKTNEKLFF TRBJ1-4 TRBV5-1 many - 17
TGCAGTGCTAGTCCGGGACGAGTAAACAATGAGCAGTTCTTC CSASPGRVNNEQFF TRBJ2-1 TRBV20-1 - - 14
TGCGCCAGCAGGGTGGGGGGGGCCAGCACAGATACGCAGTATTTT CASRVGGASTDTQYF TRBJ2-3 TRBV5-1 many - 15
TGTGCCAGCAGTTACGGCGGGCAGGGAGAGACCCAGTACTTC CASSYGGQGETQYF TRBJ2-5 TRBV6-5 many - 14
TGCAGTGCTAGAGCAAACATTGAAGCTTTCTTT CSARANIEAFF TRBJ1-1 TRBV20-1 many - 11
TGCGCCAGCAGCCGCATTCATATGGGAAATATCGGTTCGGGCACTGAAGCTTTCTTT CASSRIHMGNIGSGTEAFF TRBJ1-1 TRBV4-1 many - 19
TGTGCCAGCACCCCGGTTCACTCTGGGGCCAACGTCCTGACTTTC CASTPVHSGANVLTF TRBJ2-6 TRBV7-8 many - 15
TGTGCCAGCAACCCTAGCGGGGTATCAGATACGCAGTATTTT CASNPSGVSDTQYF TRBJ2-3 TRBV7-9 many TRBD2 14
TGCAGCGTTGCCCTGGTCCAGGGATCCCCCTACAATGAGCAGTTCTTC CSVALVQGSPYNEQFF TRBJ2-1 TRBV29-1 many - 16
TGTGCCAGCAGCTTGGGCGGGCTATCCTACAATGAGCAGTTCTTC CASSLGGLSYNEQFF TRBJ2-1 TRBV5-5 many - 15
TGTGCCAGCAGCCTCCGGTCCCAAGAGACCCAGTACTTC CASSLRSQETQYF TRBJ2-5 TRBV5-6 many - 13
TGTGCCAGCAGCCTCGGGAGGGGACAGGGAACCCCACAGTACTTC CASSLGRGQGTPQYF TRBJ2-4 TRBV7-2 many - 15
TGTGCCAGCATCGTCCCGGGACAGACAACTAATGAAAAACTGTTTTTT CASIVPGQTTNEKLFF TRBJ1-4 TRBV27 many TRBD1 16
TGCAGCGTTGAAGGAGGCAATGGCTACACCTTC CSVEGGNGYTF TRBJ1-2 TRBV29-1 many - 11
TGCAGTGCTCTCCCGGGGGCTAGCGGGCAAGAGACCCAGTACTTC CSALPGASGQETQYF TRBJ2-5 TRBV20-1 many TRBD2 15
TGTGCCAGCAGTTCCCGACAGAGCTCCTACGAGCAGTACTTC CASSSRQSSYEQYF TRBJ2-7 TRBV12-3/TRBV12-4 many - 14
TGTGCCAGCAGCCTCGTTGACGAGCAGTACTTC CASSLVDEQYF TRBJ2-7 TRBV7-2 many - 11
TGTGCCAGCAGTCGAGGGACAGGCCCATCTTTC CASSRGTGPSF TRBJ1-2 TRBV12-3/TRBV12-4 many TRBD1 11
TGTGCCACCAGCAGAGATGTTAGGGACAGCACTTGGGATACGCAGTATTTT CATSRDVRDSTWDTQYF TRBJ2-3 TRBV15 many TRBD1 17
TGCAGTGCTAGAGATGGGAGCAATCAGCCCCAGCATTTT CSARDGSNQPQHF TRBJ1-5 TRBV20-1 many - 13
TGTGCCAGCAGTTACTCGACAGGGTACGAGCAGTACTTC CASSYSTGYEQYF TRBJ2-7 TRBV6-5 many TRBD1 13
TGTGCCAGCAGTTTAGTGCTCCGGGACAGGGGGCGTGCGGCCAAAAACATTCAGTACTTC CASSLVLRDRGRAAKNIQYF TRBJ2-4 TRBV28 many TRBD1 20